The clone carrying this T cell receptor beta chain was recorded only once. Its cognate antigen is unknown. The ends were cut back, 1 base at V and 4 bases at J, with 11 bases in the middle. This CDR3 region has 14 residues. CDR1 LNHDA and CDR2 SQIVND come from the germline V gene (reference sequence). This entry is derived from a study of cytomegalovirus exposure and HLA in healthy donors. Study conclusions and caveats: A missense DCLRE1C variant was associated with V- and J-gene trimming of TCR beta chains in a later analysis, and an independent cohort replicated the association. Later analysis identified several of the most significant clusters that appeared linked to common viral pathogens.

The study ran its PCR with 60 Vbeta and 13 Jbeta primers. Generated by immunoSEQ multiplex PCR, the TCRdb table keeps only in-frame clones and is missing some. The sample consists of around 130,000 clones, about 76% of them appearing once. This clonotype was obtained from a man between 40 and 49 years old in good health and CMV-seropositive. The chain links TRBV19 to TRBJ2-7, with D uncertain. Input material: PBMCs. CDR3 coding DNA: TGTGCCAGTAGTATAGCCCGAGGCACTTACGAGCAGTACTTC. Translated: CASSIARGTYEQYF. Filled out from reference TRBV19 and TRBJ2-7, the complete variable domain reads DGGITQSPKYLFRKEGQNVTLSCEQNLNHDAMYWYRQDPGQGLRLIYYSQIVNDFQKGDIAEGYSVSREKKESFPLTVTSAQKNPTAFYLCASSIARGTYEQYFGPGTRLTVT.